The present T cell receptor (beta chain) was sequenced within a study of T cell changes during pregnancy in multiple sclerosis. Method: immunoSEQ multiplex PCR; TCRdb's copy keeps in-frame clones and lacks some. The table has 37,000 or so clones, about 89% seen once. In its sample, this clone was seen once. The specimen comprised CD4+ T cells from peripheral blood mononuclear cells, sampled in the first trimester of pregnancy. The receptor was isolated from a female donor with multiple sclerosis, enrolled in a pregnancy study.

CDR3 protein: CASGLVQGQAPYEQYF. CDR3 in DNA: TGTGCTAGTGGTTTGGTACAGGGACAGGCGCCCTACGAGCAGTACTTC. The rearrangement joins TRBV12-5 to TRBJ2-7; 8 positions agree with TRBD1. Trimming took 0 bases from V and 2 from J; bases not matched to a gene: 6. The germline gives CDR1 LGHNT, CDR2 FRNRAP. The CDR3 is 16 residues long.